The rows below give T cell receptor beta chains drawn from one sample of a study of cytomegalovirus exposure and HLA in healthy donors. Generated by immunoSEQ multiplex PCR, the TCRdb table keeps only in-frame clones and is missing some. The table has some 140,000 clones, roughly three quarters seen once. The sample consisted of PBMCs. The source is a man aged 25 to 40 in good health and CMV-seronegative. CDR3s include the opening cysteine and the closing phenylalanine or tryptophan. The D gene is left open where the match is weak. Size tells how often a clone was seen (once, few, many) or the class of an expanded clone, and some rows leave it out.

V: TRBV13; size: .; J: TRBJ1-5; D: .; CDR3: CASSFGREGQPQHF; DNA: TGTGCCAGCAGCTTCGGCAGGGAGGGTCAGCCCCAGCATTTT
V: TRBV6-5; size: .; J: TRBJ1-4; D: TRBD1; CDR3: CASSHTGGLNEKLFF; DNA: TGTGCCAGCAGTCACACAGGGGGCCTTAATGAAAAACTGTTTTTT
V: TRBV6-6; size: .; J: TRBJ2-1; D: TRBD2; CDR3: CASSWTAGGLDNEQFF; DNA: TGTGCCAGCAGTTGGACGGCGGGAGGGCTTGACAATGAGCAGTTCTTC
V: TRBV19; size: few; J: TRBJ2-7; D: .; CDR3: CASSIGTGVRYEQYF; DNA: TGTGCCAGTAGTATAGGGACGGGAGTCAGGTACGAGCAGTACTTC
V: TRBV5-1; size: few; J: TRBJ2-3; D: TRBD1; CDR3: CASSLEEGYRGRTDTQYF; DNA: TGCGCCAGCAGCTTGGAGGAGGGTTACAGGGGGCGTACAGATACGCAGTATTTT
V: TRBV27; size: .; J: TRBJ2-3; D: TRBD2; CDR3: CASRSSGRDYGTQYF; DNA: TGTGCCAGCAGATCTAGCGGGAGGGACTATGGTACGCAGTATTTT
V: TRBV5-1; size: .; J: TRBJ2-7; D: TRBD1; CDR3: CASSPGQGAGEQYF; DNA: TGCGCCAGCAGTCCCGGACAGGGGGCGGGAGAGCAGTACTTC
V: TRBV6-1; size: .; J: TRBJ2-7; D: .; CDR3: CASSAKQGDRYEQYF; DNA: TGTGCCAGCAGTGCTAAACAGGGAGATCGCTACGAGCAGTACTTC
V: TRBV2; size: .; J: TRBJ2-7; D: .; CDR3: CAGGRVYEQYF; DNA: TGTGCCGGGGGCAGGGTCTACGAGCAGTACTTC
V: TRBV19; size: few; J: TRBJ1-5; D: TRBD1; CDR3: CASSSQGAGNQPQHF; DNA: TGTGCCAGTAGTAGTCAGGGGGCTGGCAATCAGCCCCAGCATTTT
V: TRBV27; size: once; J: TRBJ2-4; D: .; CDR3: CASSLGGLWDIQYF; DNA: TGTGCCAGCAGTTTAGGGGGCCTGTGGGACATTCAGTACTTC
V: TRBV9; size: .; J: TRBJ1-1; D: .; CDR3: CASSGGFDPLNTEAFF; DNA: TGTGCCAGCAGCGGGGGCTTTGACCCGCTGAACACTGAAGCTTTCTTT
V: TRBV5-1; size: .; J: TRBJ2-7; D: .; CDR3: CASRGTPGSYEQYF; DNA: TGCGCCAGCCGCGGGACCCCTGGCTCCTACGAGCAGTACTTC
V: TRBV4-1; size: .; J: TRBJ1-1; D: TRBD1; CDR3: CASSQARGQTEAFF; DNA: TGCGCCAGCAGCCAAGCCAGGGGGCAGACTGAAGCTTTCTTT
V: TRBV2; size: .; J: TRBJ2-7; D: TRBD1; CDR3: CASRSQGLDYEQYF; DNA: TGTGCCAGCAGATCACAGGGGTTGGACTACGAGCAGTACTTC
V: TRBV4-1; size: .; J: TRBJ1-1; D: .; CDR3: CASSQGEAEAFF; DNA: TGCGCCAGCAGCCAAGGGGAGGCTGAAGCTTTCTTT
V: TRBV7-5; size: many; J: TRBJ2-1; D: .; CDR3: CARSYLSGSEFDTEQFF; DNA: TGTGCCAGAAGCTACCTTAGCGGGAGCGAGTTTGACACTGAGCAGTTCTTC
V: TRBV6-5; size: .; J: TRBJ2-7; D: TRBD1; CDR3: CASSYSGTGHTYEQYF; DNA: TGTGCCAGCAGTTACTCGGGGACAGGGCATACCTACGAGCAGTACTTC
V: TRBV7-3; size: few; J: TRBJ1-1; D: .; CDR3: CASSPSPRGVGTEAFF; DNA: TGTGCCAGCAGCCCGTCCCCCAGGGGAGTCGGCACTGAAGCTTTCTTT
V: TRBV15; size: few; J: TRBJ1-1; D: TRBD1; CDR3: CATSRDQGATAEAFF; DNA: TGTGCCACCAGCAGAGATCAGGGGGCCACCGCTGAAGCTTTCTTT
V: TRBV2; size: .; J: TRBJ2-1; D: TRBD2; CDR3: CASSAGLAASYNEQFF; DNA: TGTGCCAGCAGTGCGGGACTAGCGGCCTCCTACAATGAGCAGTTCTTC
V: TRBV30; size: .; J: TRBJ1-1; D: .; CDR3: CATDRGRTEAFF; DNA: TGTGCCACGGACCGCGGGAGGACTGAAGCTTTCTTT
V: TRBV7-8; size: .; J: TRBJ2-2; D: TRBD1; CDR3: CASSVSGGVGNTGELFF; DNA: TGTGCCAGCAGCGTTTCAGGGGGCGTCGGAAACACCGGGGAGCTGTTTTTT
V: TRBV21-1; size: .; J: TRBJ2-3; D: .; CDR3: CAVRGGFRDRTDTQYF; DNA: TGTGCCGTCCGGGGGGGATTTAGGGATCGGACAGATACGCAGTATTTT
V: TRBV21-1; size: .; J: TRBJ2-7; D: .; CDR3: CASPRGGPFWEQYF; DNA: TGTGCCAGCCCTCGCGGAGGGCCCTTTTGGGAGCAGTACTTC
V: TRBV6-5; size: .; J: TRBJ1-1; D: .; CDR3: CASIGGNTEAFF; DNA: TGTGCCAGCATCGGAGGGAACACTGAAGCTTTCTTT
V: TRBV5-4; size: .; J: TRBJ1-5; D: .; CDR3: CASSFGAGTGPYSNQPQHF; DNA: TGTGCCAGCAGCTTCGGAGCTGGTACAGGTCCTTATAGCAATCAGCCCCAGCATTTT
V: TRBV6-1; size: .; J: TRBJ1-5; D: .; CDR3: CAINQWTAADQPQHF; DNA: TGTGCCATCAATCAGTGGACTGCAGCTGATCAGCCCCAGCATTTT
V: TRBV29-1; size: .; J: TRBJ2-5; D: .; CDR3: CSVKTGYQETQYF; DNA: TGCAGCGTTAAAACAGGGTACCAAGAGACCCAGTACTTC
V: TRBV10-3; size: .; J: TRBJ2-1; D: TRBD2; CDR3: CAISEGTSGRNEQFF; DNA: TGTGCCATCAGTGAAGGGACTAGCGGGAGGAATGAGCAGTTCTTC
V: TRBV10-1; size: many; J: TRBJ2-1; D: TRBD2; CDR3: CASSKTSGTRIEQFF; DNA: TGCGCCAGCAGTAAGACTAGCGGGACAAGAATTGAGCAGTTCTTC
V: TRBV14; size: .; J: TRBJ2-7; D: .; CDR3: CASSYIQGYEQYF; DNA: TGTGCCAGCAGCTACATACAGGGATACGAGCAGTACTTC
V: TRBV7-2; size: .; J: TRBJ2-5; D: TRBD1; CDR3: CASSDRQGAIKETQYF; DNA: TGTGCCAGCAGCGACCGACAGGGGGCGATCAAAGAGACCCAGTACTTC
V: TRBV10-3; size: .; J: TRBJ2-6; D: TRBD2; CDR3: CAIRQSREKSGANVLTF; DNA: TGTGCCATCAGGCAGTCGCGGGAGAAGTCGGGGGCCAACGTCCTGACTTTC
V: TRBV25-1; size: .; J: TRBJ2-5; D: .; CDR3: CATSSEVETQYF; DNA: TGTGCCACTTCTAGCGAGGTGGAGACCCAGTACTTC
V: TRBV10-2; size: .; J: TRBJ2-5; D: TRBD2; CDR3: CATQGLAQETQYF; DNA: TGCGCCACCCAAGGACTAGCGCAAGAGACCCAGTACTTC
V: TRBV19; size: .; J: TRBJ2-3; D: TRBD2; CDR3: CASTLAGSDTQYF; DNA: TGTGCCAGTACACTAGCGGGTTCAGATACGCAGTATTTT
V: TRBV11-2; size: .; J: TRBJ2-5; D: .; CDR3: CASSSGEQETQYF; DNA: TGTGCCAGCAGCTCCGGGGAACAAGAGACCCAGTACTTC
V: TRBV2; size: .; J: TRBJ2-7; D: TRBD2; CDR3: CASRESGTSGGDWYF; DNA: TGTGCCAGCAGAGAATCTGGGACTAGCGGGGGAGATTGGTACTTC
V: TRBV6-1; size: .; J: TRBJ1-1; D: .; CDR3: CASGPGWPVEAFF; DNA: TGTGCCAGCGGCCCAGGCTGGCCGGTAGAAGCTTTCTTT
V: TRBV2; size: .; J: TRBJ2-7; D: .; CDR3: CASRRETSYEQYF; DNA: TGTGCCAGCAGACGGGAGACCTCCTACGAGCAGTACTTC
V: TRBV10-3; size: .; J: TRBJ2-3; D: TRBD2; CDR3: CAILSGITDTQYF; DNA: TGTGCCATCCTTAGCGGGATCACAGATACGCAGTATTTT
V: TRBV2; size: few; J: TRBJ1-5; D: TRBD1; CDR3: CATGQGGRGTQHF; DNA: TGTGCCACCGGACAGGGCGGGCGTGGGACCCAGCATTTT
V: TRBV7-9; size: .; J: TRBJ1-1; D: .; CDR3: CASSRLTGLRTEAFF; DNA: TGTGCCAGCAGCCGATTAACAGGGTTGAGAACTGAAGCTTTCTTT
V: TRBV7-6; size: .; J: TRBJ2-5; D: .; CDR3: CASSSKARLIPQYF; DNA: TGTGCCAGCAGCTCCAAGGCGCGGCTAATTCCTCAATACTTC
V: TRBV21-1; size: few; J: TRBJ1-5; D: .; CDR3: CASILGNRGDQPQHF; DNA: TGTGCCAGCATCCTGGGAAACAGGGGCGATCAGCCCCAGCATTTT
V: TRBV2; size: .; J: TRBJ2-7; D: TRBD2; CDR3: CASSRLADYEQYF; DNA: TGTGCCAGCAGTAGACTAGCGGACTACGAGCAGTACTTC
V: TRBV6-1; size: .; J: TRBJ2-3; D: TRBD2; CDR3: CASREAGGYTDTQYF; DNA: TGTGCCAGCAGGGAAGCGGGAGGGTACACAGATACGCAGTATTTT